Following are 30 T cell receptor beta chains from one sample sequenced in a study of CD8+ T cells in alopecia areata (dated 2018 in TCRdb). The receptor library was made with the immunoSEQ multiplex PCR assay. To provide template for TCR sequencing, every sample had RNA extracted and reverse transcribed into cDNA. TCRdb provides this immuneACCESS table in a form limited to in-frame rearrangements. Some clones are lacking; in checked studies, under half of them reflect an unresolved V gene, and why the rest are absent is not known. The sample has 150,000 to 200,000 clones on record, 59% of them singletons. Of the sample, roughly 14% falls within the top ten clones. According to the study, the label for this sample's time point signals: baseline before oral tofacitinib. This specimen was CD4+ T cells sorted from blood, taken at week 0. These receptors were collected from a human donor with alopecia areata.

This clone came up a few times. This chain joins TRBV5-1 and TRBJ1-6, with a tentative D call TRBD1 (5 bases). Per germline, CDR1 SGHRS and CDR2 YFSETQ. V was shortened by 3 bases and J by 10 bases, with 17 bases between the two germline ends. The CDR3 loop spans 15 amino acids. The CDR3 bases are TGCGCCAGCAGCTATGACAGAGGAGGGGTGTCACCCCTCCACTTT. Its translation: CASSYDRGGVSPLHF.

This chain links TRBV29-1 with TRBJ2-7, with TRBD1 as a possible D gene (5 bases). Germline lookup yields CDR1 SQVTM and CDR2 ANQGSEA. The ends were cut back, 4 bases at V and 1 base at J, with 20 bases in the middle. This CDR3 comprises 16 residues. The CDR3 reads CSVAPTGLGASYEQYF. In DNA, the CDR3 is TGCAGCGTTGCACCTACGGGTCTTGGGGCATCCTACGAGCAGTACTTC.

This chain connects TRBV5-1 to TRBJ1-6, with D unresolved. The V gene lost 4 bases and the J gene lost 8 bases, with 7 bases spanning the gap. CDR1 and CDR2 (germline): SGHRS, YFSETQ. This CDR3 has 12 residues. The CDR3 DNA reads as TGCGCCAGCAGCCACGGAGATTCACCCCTCCACTTT. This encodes CASSHGDSPLHF.

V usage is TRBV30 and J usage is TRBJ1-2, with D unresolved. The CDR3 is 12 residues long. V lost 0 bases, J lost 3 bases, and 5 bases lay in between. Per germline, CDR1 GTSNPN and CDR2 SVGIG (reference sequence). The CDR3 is CAWSVDYYGYTF. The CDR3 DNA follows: TGTGCCTGGAGTGTCGACTACTATGGCTACACCTTC. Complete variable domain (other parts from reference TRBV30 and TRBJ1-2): SQTIHQWPATLVQPVGSPLSLECTVEGTSNPNLYWYRQAAGRGLQLLFYSVGIGQISSEVPQNLSASRPQDRQFILSSKKLLLSDSGFYLCAWSVDYYGYTFGSGTRLTVV.

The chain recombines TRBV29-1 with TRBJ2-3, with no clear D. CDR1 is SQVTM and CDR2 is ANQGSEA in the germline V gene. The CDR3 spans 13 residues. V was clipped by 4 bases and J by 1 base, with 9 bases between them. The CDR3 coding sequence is TGCAGCGTTGCCCCTGATGGCACAGATACGCAGTATTTT. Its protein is CSVAPDGTDTQYF.

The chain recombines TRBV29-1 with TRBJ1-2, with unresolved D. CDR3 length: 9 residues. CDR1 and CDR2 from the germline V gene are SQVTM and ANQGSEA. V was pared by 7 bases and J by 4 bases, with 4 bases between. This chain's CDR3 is CSDSYGYTF. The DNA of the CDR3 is TGCAGCGACAGCTATGGCTACACCTTC.

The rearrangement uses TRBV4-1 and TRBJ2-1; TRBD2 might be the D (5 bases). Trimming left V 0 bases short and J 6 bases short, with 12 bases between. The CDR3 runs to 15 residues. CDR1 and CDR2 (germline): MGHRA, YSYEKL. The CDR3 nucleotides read TGCGCCAGCAGCCAAGATGAGGGCCGCCCCAATGAGCAGTTCTTC. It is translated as CASSQDEGRPNEQFF.

The CDR3 loop is CAISDVDGYQPQHF. The DNA of the CDR3 is TGTGCCATCAGTGACGTGGACGGCTATCAGCCCCAGCATTTT. The chain is built from TRBV10-3 and TRBJ1-5; D unclear. The V gene lost 3 bases and the J gene lost 5 bases, with 11 bases spanning the gap. In germline, CDR1 is ENHRY, CDR2 SYGVKD. The CDR3 contains 14 residues.

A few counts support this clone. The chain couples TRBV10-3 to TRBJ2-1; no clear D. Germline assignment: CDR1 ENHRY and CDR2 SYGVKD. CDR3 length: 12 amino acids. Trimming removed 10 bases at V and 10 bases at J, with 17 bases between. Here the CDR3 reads CATHAVVGEQFF. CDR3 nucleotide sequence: TGTGCCACCCATGCTGTAGTTGGGGAGCAGTTCTTC.

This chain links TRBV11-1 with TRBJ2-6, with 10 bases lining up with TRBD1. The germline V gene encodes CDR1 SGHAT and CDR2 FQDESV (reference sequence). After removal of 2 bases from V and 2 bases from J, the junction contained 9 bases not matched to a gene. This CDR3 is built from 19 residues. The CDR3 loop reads CASSLIPGQGYPGANVLTF. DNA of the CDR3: TGTGCCAGCAGCTTAATACCGGGACAGGGGTACCCTGGGGCCAACGTCCTGACTTTC.

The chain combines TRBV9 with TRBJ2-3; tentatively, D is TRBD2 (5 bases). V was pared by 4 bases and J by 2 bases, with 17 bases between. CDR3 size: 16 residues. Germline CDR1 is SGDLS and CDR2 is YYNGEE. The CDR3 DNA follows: TGTGCCAGCAGCCCTACATCTGGAGGTTTCACAGATACGCAGTATTTT. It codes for CASSPTSGGFTDTQYF.

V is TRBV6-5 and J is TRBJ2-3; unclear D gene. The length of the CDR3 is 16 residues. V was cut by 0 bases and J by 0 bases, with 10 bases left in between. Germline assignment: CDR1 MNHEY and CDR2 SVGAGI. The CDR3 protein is CASSYSTTLSTDTQYF. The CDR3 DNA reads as TGTGCCAGCAGTTACTCGACCACCTTGAGCACAGATACGCAGTATTTT.

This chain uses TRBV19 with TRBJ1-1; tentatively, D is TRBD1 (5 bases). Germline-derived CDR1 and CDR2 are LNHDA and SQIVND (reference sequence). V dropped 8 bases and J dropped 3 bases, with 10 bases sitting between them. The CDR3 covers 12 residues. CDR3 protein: CASRTQDTEAFF. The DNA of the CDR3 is TGTGCCAGTCGAACACAGGACACTGAAGCTTTCTTT.

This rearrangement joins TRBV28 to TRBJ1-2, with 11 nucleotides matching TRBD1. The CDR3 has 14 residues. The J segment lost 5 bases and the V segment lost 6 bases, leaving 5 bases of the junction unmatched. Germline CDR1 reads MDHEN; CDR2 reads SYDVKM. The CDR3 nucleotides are TGTGCCAGCAGCAAAGGACAGGGGGCGTATGGCTACACCTTC. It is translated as CASSKGQGAYGYTF.

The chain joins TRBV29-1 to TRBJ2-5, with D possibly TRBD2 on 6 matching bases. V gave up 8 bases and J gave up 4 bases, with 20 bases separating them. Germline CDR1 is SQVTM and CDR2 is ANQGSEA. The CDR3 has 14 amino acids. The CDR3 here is CSTRRKEGIETQYF. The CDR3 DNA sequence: TGCAGCACACGTAGAAAGGAGGGTATAGAGACCCAGTACTTC.

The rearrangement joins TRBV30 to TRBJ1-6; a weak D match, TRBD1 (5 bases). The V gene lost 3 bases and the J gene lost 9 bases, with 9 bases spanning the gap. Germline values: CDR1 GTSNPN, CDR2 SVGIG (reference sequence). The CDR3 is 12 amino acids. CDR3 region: CAWSGTGSPLHF. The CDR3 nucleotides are TGTGCCTGGAGCGGGACCGGTTCACCCCTCCACTTT.

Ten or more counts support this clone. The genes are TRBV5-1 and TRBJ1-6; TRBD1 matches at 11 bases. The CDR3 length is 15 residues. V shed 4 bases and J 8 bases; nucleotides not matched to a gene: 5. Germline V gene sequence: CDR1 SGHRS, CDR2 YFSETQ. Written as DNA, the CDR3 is TGCGCCAGCAGCGTACGGACAGGGGGCGATTCACCCCTCCACTTT. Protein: CASSVRTGGDSPLHF.

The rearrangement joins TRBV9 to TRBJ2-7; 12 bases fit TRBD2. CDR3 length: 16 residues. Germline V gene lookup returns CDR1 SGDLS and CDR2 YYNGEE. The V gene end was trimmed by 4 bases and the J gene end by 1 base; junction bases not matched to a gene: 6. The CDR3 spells CASSPRLAGDSYEQYF. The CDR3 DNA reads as TGTGCCAGCAGCCCCCGACTAGCGGGGGATTCCTACGAGCAGTACTTC.

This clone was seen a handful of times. CDR3 sequence (DNA): TGCGCCAGCAGCCCCGGACAGGGAGTGGAGACCCAGTACTTC. Translation: CASSPGQGVETQYF. The V call is TRBV5-1, the J call TRBJ2-5; 8 nucleotides agree with TRBD1. The germline V gene has CDR1 SGHRS and CDR2 YFSETQ. The CDR3 contains 14 residues. The J segment lost 5 bases and the V segment lost 4 bases, leaving 7 bases of the junction unmatched.

CDR3 nucleotide sequence: TGTGCCAGCATCAGGGATCCGTCCGGGGAGCTGTTTTTT. Residues: CASIRDPSGELFF. The rearrangement uses TRBV25-1 and TRBJ2-2; D is possibly TRBD1 (5 bases). Trimming left V 7 bases short and J 6 bases short, with 12 bases between. The CDR3 consists of 13 residues. Germline CDR1 MGHDK, CDR2 SYGVNS.

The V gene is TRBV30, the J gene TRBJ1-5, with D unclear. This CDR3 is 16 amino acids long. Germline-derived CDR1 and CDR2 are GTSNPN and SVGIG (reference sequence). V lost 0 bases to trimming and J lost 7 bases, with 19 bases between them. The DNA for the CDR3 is TGTGCCTGGAGTGTACCGATCCTGGGGATGAAGCAGCCCCAGCATTTT. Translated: CAWSVPILGMKQPQHF.

CDR3 nucleotides: TGTGCCAGCAGCCTTCTAGGGCTGGGGGCCAACGTCCTGACTTTC. It codes for CASSLLGLGANVLTF. The chain has TRBV14 and TRBJ2-6; no definite D call. V lost 4 bases, J lost 4 bases, and 11 bases lay in between. Germline lookup yields CDR1 SGHDN and CDR2 FVKESK. The CDR3 totals 15 residues.

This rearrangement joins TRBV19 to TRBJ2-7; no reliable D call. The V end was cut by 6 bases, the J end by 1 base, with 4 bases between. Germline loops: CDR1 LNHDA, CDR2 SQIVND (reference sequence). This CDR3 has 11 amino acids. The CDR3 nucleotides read TGTGCCAGTAGGGGATCCTACGAGCAGTACTTC. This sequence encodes CASRGSYEQYF.

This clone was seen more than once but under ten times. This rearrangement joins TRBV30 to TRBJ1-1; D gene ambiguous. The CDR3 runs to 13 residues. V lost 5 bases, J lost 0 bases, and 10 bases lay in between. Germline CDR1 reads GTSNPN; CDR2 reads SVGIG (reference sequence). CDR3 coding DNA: TGTGCCTGGGACCTCGGGGTGAACACTGAAGCTTTCTTT. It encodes CAWDLGVNTEAFF.

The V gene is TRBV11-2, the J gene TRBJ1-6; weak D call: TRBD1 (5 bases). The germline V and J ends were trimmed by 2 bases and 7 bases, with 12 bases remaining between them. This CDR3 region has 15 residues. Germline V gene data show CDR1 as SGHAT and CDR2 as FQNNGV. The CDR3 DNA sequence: TGTGCCAGCAGCTTAAGTCCCGGGGCCAATTCACCCCTCCACTTT. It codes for CASSLSPGANSPLHF.

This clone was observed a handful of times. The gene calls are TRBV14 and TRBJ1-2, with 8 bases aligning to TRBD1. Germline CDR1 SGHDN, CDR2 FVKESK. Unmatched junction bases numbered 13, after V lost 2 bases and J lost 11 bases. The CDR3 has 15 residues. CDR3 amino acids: CASSQLYGQGAGYTF. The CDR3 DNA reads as TGTGCCAGCAGCCAACTCTACGGACAGGGAGCCGGATACACCTTC.

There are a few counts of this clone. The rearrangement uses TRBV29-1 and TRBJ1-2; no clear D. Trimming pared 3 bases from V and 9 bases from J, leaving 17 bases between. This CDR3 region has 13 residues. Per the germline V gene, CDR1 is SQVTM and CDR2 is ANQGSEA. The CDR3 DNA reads TGCAGCGTTGAGAGACCGACGCACCTTTGCTACACCTTC. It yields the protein CSVERPTHLCYTF.

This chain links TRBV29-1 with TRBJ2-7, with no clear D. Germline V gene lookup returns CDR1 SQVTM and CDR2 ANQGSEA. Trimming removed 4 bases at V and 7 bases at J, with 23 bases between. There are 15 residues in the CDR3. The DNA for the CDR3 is TGCAGCGTTGCACAAGGCCCCGGGCCTCTGCTGGAGCAGTACTTC. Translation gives CSVAQGPGPLLEQYF.

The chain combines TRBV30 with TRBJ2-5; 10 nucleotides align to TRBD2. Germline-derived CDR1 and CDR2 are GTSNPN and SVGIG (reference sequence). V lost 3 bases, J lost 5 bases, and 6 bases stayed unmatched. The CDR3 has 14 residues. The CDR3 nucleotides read TGTGCCTGGAGCCAGCGGGGGGGCGGCGAGACCCAGTACTTC. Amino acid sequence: CAWSQRGGGETQYF.

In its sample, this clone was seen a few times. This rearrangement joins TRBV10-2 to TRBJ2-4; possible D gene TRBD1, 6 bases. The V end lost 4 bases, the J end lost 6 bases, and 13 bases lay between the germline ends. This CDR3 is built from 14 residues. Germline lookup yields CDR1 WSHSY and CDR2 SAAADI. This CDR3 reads CASSVGGQTNIQYF. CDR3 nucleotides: TGCGCCAGCAGTGTCGGTGGACAGACAAACATTCAGTACTTC.